The 5 T cell receptor beta chains given below trace back to one sample, sequenced in a study of T cell responses to AZD1222 COVID-19 vaccine. Method: immunoSEQ multiplex PCR; TCRdb's copy keeps in-frame clones and lacks some. The sample has about 140,000 clones; 80% to 95% are singletons. Sequenced here: peripheral blood, sampled 28 days after the second AZD1222 dose. These receptors all stem from an adult who received the AZD1222 COVID-19 vaccine.

V and J are TRBV7-9 and TRBJ2-3, with 8 bases aligning to TRBD2. This CDR3 is 15 amino acids long. Germline V gene lookup returns CDR1 SEHNR and CDR2 FQNEAQ (reference sequence). Losses at the gene ends were 2 bases for V and 0 bases for J; bases not matched to a gene: 1. The CDR3 reads CASSLSGGSTDTQYF. As DNA, the CDR3 is TGTGCCAGCAGCTTAAGCGGGGGTAGCACAGATACGCAGTATTTT.

V usage is TRBV2 and J usage is TRBJ1-1, with D unclear. The CDR3 has 12 amino acids. The ends were cut back, 4 bases at V and 2 bases at J, with 5 bases in the middle. Germline CDR1 SNHLY, CDR2 FYNNEI. CDR3 nucleotide sequence: TGTGCCAGCAGTGCTGGTAACACTGAAGCTTTCTTT. Translating it yields CASSAGNTEAFF. The full variable domain, completed using reference TRBV2 and TRBJ1-1, is EPEVTQTPSHQVTQMGQEVILRCVPISNHLYFYWYRQILGQKVEFLVSFYNNEISEKSEIFDDQFSVERPDGSNFTLKIRSTKLEDSAMYFCASSAGNTEAFFGQGTRLTVV.

J is TRBJ1-2 and V is TRBV6-1; D is perhaps TRBD1 (5 bases). V lost 4 bases to trimming and J lost 4 bases, with 25 bases between them. The length of the CDR3 is 18 residues. In germline, CDR1 is MNHNS, CDR2 SASEGT. This CDR3 is CASSGLIRDPSPSYGYTF. CDR3 nucleotide sequence: TGTGCCAGCAGTGGTTTGATCCGGGACCCGAGCCCGTCCTATGGCTACACCTTC.

The V gene is TRBV5-1, the J gene TRBJ1-1; possibly TRBD1 for D (6 bases). The germline V gene has CDR1 SGHRS and CDR2 YFSETQ. The CDR3 covers 13 residues. V gave up 2 bases and J gave up 5 bases, with 10 bases separating them. The chain's CDR3 is CASSFQGRTEAFF. DNA for the CDR3: TGCGCCAGCAGCTTTCAGGGGAGGACTGAAGCTTTCTTT.

The rearrangement links TRBV2 to TRBJ1-1; D ambiguous. V was pared by 1 base and J by 4 bases, with 13 bases between. This CDR3 is built from 15 residues. CDR1 SNHLY and CDR2 FYNNEI come from the germline V gene. The CDR3 loop is CASSEVSQRGTEAFF. CDR3 DNA sequence: TGTGCCAGCAGTGAAGTGAGCCAGCGTGGCACTGAAGCTTTCTTT.